The text below deals with one T cell receptor beta chain. Its antigen remains unidentified. Trimming removed 2 bases from V and 3 bases from J, with 14 bases in between. The CDR3 totals 16 residues. Germline V gene data show CDR1 as LNHDA and CDR2 as SQIVND (reference sequence). Primers for the PCR totalled 60 Vbeta and 13 Jbeta. TCRdb's table, derived via immunoSEQ multiplex PCR, lists solely in-frame clones and lacks some. The repertoire holds roughly 120,000 clones, under 85% seen once, with roughly 8% in the top ten. The sample is drawn from a study of cytomegalovirus exposure and HLA in healthy donors. Study observations and caveats: In all likelihood, a cluster of highly shared sequence variants was a sequencing artifact. Rare TCR sequences dominated, though some public TCRs recurred in many donors. Later analysis identified a missense DCLRE1C variant that was linked to TCR beta V- and J-gene trimming.

The sequencing input was PBMCs. The receptor comes from a woman aged 45-59 years in good health and CMV-seropositive. This chain connects TRBV19 to TRBJ2-1; D may be TRBD2 (7 bases). This chain's CDR3 is CASSILGGDVYNEQFF. Here the CDR3 DNA reads TGTGCCAGTAGTATATTAGGGGGGGACGTCTACAATGAGCAGTTCTTC.